Included here is one T cell receptor (beta chain) sequence, with context. Per the authors' pipeline: Amplification from reference gene primers served as the basis for estimated nucleated cell counts. Clones were read by immunoSEQ multiplex PCR, and TCRdb kept only the in-frame ones, dropping some. From that table come the V and J calls and clone size; the DNA was used to work out D and trimming. Of about 53,000 clones in the sample, 86% were seen once. Germline-derived CDR1 and CDR2 are MGHRA and YSYEKL. V lost 4 bases to trimming and J lost 5 bases; unmatched junction nucleotides: 6. The CDR3 runs 16 residues. These data are taken from a study of blood T cell repertoires in COVID-19. The wider study: COVID-19 samples collected from the United States, Italy and Spain covered acute and convalescent phases. Nucleic acid was either cDNA or gDNA, and it came from T cells, B-cell-depleted T cells, or PBMCs.

The TCR sequence derives from a man older than 75 with acute or convalescent COVID-19. Sequencing was done on a sample of peripheral blood. The chain uses TRBV4-1 and TRBJ1-6; 9 positions match TRBD1. Here the CDR3 DNA reads TGCGCCAGCAGCCCGTTACAGGGGGCGGATAATTCACCCCTCCACTTT. The encoded protein is CASSPLQGADNSPLHF.